The sequence of this T cell receptor beta chain was determined in a study of OX40 agonist ivuxolimab in advanced cancers. About the study: Patients were given ivuxolimab, an antibody that agonizes OX40 (CD134). Findings and limits, study-wide: At 0.1 to 3.0 mg/kg, CD4+ and CD8+ blood T cells expanded clonally by week 6.

Systemic immunosuppression or autoimmune disease history was grounds to exclude patients. Comments on this clone: Its antigen is not known.

Clones were read by immunoSEQ multiplex PCR, and TCRdb kept only the in-frame ones, dropping some. The table records about 95,000 clones, approximately 92% of them present only once. Sequenced material: CD4+ or CD8+ T cells sorted from blood, taken in a trial of the OX40 agonist ivuxolimab. This sequence was found in an adult with an advanced solid tumor such as melanoma, head and neck, liver or kidney cancer.

CDR3 in amino acids: CASSLQAAGAFF. The CDR3 DNA follows: TGTGCCAGTAGTCTACAGGCCGCGGGCGCTTTCTTT. The chain carries TRBV19 and TRBJ1-1; TRBD1 is a possible D gene (5 bases). The ends were cut back, 5 bases at V and 11 bases at J, with 15 bases in the middle. CDR1 is LNHDA and CDR2 is SQIVND in the germline V gene (reference sequence). CDR3 size: 12 residues.